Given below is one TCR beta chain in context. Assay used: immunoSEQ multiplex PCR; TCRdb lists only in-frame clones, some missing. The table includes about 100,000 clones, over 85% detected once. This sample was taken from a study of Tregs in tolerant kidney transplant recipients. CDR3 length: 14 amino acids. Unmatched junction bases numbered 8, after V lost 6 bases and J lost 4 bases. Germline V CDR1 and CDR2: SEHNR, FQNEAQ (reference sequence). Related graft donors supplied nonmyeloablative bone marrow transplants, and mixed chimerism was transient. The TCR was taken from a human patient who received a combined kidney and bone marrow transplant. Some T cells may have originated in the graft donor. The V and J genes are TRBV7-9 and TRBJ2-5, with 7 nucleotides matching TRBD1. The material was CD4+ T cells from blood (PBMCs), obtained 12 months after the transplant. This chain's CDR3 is CASRLDRAGETQYF. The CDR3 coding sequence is TGTGCCAGCAGGCTAGACAGGGCGGGAGAGACCCAGTACTTC.